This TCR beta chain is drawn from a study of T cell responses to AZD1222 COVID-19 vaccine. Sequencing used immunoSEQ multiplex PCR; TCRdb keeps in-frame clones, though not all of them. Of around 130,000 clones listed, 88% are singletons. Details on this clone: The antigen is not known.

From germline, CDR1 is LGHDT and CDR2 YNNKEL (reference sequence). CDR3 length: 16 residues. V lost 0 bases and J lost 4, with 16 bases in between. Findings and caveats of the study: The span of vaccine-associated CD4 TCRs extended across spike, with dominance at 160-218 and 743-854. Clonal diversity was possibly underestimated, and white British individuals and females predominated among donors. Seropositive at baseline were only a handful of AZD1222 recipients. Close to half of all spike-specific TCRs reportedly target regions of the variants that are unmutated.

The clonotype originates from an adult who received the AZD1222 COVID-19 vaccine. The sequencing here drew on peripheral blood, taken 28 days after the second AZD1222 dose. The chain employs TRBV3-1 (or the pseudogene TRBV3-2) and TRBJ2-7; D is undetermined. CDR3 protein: CASSQDKVPRPYEQYF. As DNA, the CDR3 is TGTGCCAGCAGCCAAGACAAGGTCCCCCGACCTTACGAGCAGTACTTC.